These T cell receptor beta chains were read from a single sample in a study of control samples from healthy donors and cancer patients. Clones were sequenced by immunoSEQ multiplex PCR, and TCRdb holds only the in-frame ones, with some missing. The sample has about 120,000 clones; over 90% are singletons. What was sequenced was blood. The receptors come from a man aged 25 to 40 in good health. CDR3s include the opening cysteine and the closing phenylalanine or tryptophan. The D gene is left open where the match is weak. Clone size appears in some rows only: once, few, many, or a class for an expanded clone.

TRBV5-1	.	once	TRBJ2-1	TGCGCCAGCAGCTTAGGATGGCTTAGGAACAATGAGCAGTTCTTC	CASSLGWLRNNEQFF
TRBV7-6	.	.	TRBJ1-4	TGTGCCAGCAGCTCCAATAAGGGGGGGTTCGGAGGGGATGAAAAACTGTTTTTT	CASSSNKGGFGGDEKLFF
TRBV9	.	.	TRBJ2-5	TGTGCCAGCAGCGCGACGGGGGAAAGTCCAGAGACCCAGTACTTC	CASSATGESPETQYF
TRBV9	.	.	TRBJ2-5	TGTGCCAGCAGCGTAGGTCTGGACAGCCAAGAGACCCAGTACTTC	CASSVGLDSQETQYF
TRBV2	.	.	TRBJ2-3	TGTGCCAGCAGTTCCCGGCCCACAGATACGCAGTATTTT	CASSSRPTDTQYF
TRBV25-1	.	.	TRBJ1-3	TGTGCCAGCAGTGAATTGGGTGTGGGGGGCTCTGGAAACACCATATATTTT	CASSELGVGGSGNTIYF
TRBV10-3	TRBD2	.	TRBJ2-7	TGTGCCACCCGCACTAGCGGGGGACAATACGAGCAGTACTTC	CATRTSGGQYEQYF
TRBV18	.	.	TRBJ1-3	TGTGCCAGCTCTGGTCCTACACAGGACACCATATATTTT	CASSGPTQDTIYF
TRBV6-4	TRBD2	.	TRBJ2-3	TGTGCCAGCAGTGACTCTAGCGGGGGGGCAGATACGCAGTATTTT	CASSDSSGGADTQYF
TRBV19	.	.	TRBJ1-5	TGTGCCAGTAGTAATTCCCAGCCCCAGCATTTT	CASSNSQPQHF
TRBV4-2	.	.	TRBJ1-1	TGTGCCAGCAGCACAGGGTCGGAGCACACTGAAGCTTTCTTT	CASSTGSEHTEAFF
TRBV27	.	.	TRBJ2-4	TGTGCCAGCAGTCCCCGGGCAGGAGCCAAAAACATTCAGTACTTC	CASSPRAGAKNIQYF